These 2 T cell receptor beta chains originate from one sample sequenced in a study of control samples from healthy donors and cancer patients. The data were produced by immunoSEQ multiplex PCR, yet TCRdb's version contains in-frame clones alone and is incomplete. The sample shows some 140,000 clones, over 85% of them seen only once. Sequencing was carried out using blood. These receptors came from a man aged 25-40 years in good health.

The V call is TRBV7-2, the J call TRBJ1-2, with a tentative D call TRBD1 (5 bases). The CDR3 runs to 15 residues. Trimming shortened V by 2 bases and J by 2 bases, and 12 bases separated the two germline ends. CDR1 is SGHTA, CDR2 FQGNSA, per germline. CDR3 region: CASSLSGEGNYGYTF. As DNA, the CDR3 is TGTGCCAGCAGCTTAAGTGGAGAGGGGAACTATGGCTACACCTTC.

The rearrangement uses TRBV14 and TRBJ2-7; TRBD1 aligns across 8 bases. With 2 bases clipped from V and 9 bases from J, the junction kept 12 bases outside the gene matches. Germline V gene data show CDR1 as SGHDN and CDR2 as FVKESK. This CDR3 is 15 amino acids long. As DNA, the CDR3 is TGTGCCAGCAGCCAACCCGGACAGGGAATAATGGTGCAGTACTTC. Protein sequence: CASSQPGQGIMVQYF.